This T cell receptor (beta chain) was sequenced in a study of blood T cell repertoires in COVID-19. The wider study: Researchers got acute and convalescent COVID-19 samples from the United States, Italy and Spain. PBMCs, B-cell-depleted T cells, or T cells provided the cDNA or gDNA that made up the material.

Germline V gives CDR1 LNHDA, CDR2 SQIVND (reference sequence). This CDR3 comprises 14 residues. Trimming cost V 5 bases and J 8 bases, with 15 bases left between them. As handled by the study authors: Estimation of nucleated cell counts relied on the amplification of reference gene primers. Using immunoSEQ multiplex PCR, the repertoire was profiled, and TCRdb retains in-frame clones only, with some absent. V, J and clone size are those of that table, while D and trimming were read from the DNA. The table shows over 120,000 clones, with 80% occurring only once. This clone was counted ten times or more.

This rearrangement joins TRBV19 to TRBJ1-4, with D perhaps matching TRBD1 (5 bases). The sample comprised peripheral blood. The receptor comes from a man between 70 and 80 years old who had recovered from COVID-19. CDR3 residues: CASSELGGSEKLFF. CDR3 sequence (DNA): TGTGCCAGTAGTGAGTTGGGGGGTTCCGAAAAACTGTTTTTT.